These 19 T cell receptor beta chains came from one sample sequenced in a study of blood T cell repertoires in COVID-19. TCRdb's copy holds only in-frame clones and misses some; the assay was immunoSEQ multiplex PCR. This table has some 300,000 clones, 88% appearing once. Sequenced material: PBMCs or T cells enriched from blood (not recorded which). These receptors originate from a woman in her sixties or seventies in a cohort exposed to, infected with or recovered from COVID-19 (not recorded which).

J is TRBJ1-4 and V is TRBV11-2, with 7 bases identical to TRBD1. The germline gives CDR1 SGHAT, CDR2 FQNNGV. The CDR3 covers 15 residues. The V segment lost 3 bases and the J segment 3 bases; nucleotides outside the gene matches: 4. DNA of the CDR3: TGTGCCAGCAGCTTCGTCGGGACAGCTAATGAAAAACTGTTTTTT. It is translated as CASSFVGTANEKLFF. The whole variable domain, filled in from reference TRBV11-2 and TRBJ1-4, reads EAGVAQSPRYKIIEKRQSVAFWCNPISGHATLYWYQQILGQGPKLLIQFQNNGVVDDSQLPKDRFSAERLKGVDSTLKIQPAKLEDSAVYLCASSFVGTANEKLFFGSGTQLSVL.

This rearrangement joins TRBV28 to TRBJ2-5, with 10 positions matching TRBD2. V lost 5 bases, J lost 6 bases, and 12 bases stayed unmatched. In germline, CDR1 is MDHEN, CDR2 SYDVKM. This CDR3 has 16 residues. This chain's CDR3 is CASSPRLAGVGKTQYF. The CDR3, as DNA: TGTGCCAGCAGTCCCAGGCTAGCGGGAGTGGGAAAGACCCAGTACTTC.

The rearrangement links TRBV7-3 to TRBJ2-3; D is ambiguous. The germline CDR1 and CDR2 sequences are SGHTA and FQGTGA. CDR3 length: 13 residues. V was cut by 4 bases and J by 6 bases, with 11 bases left in between. The chain's CDR3 is CASSSTLVDTQYF. The CDR3 bases are TGTGCCAGCAGCTCCACCCTAGTGGATACGCAGTATTTT.

The chain recombines TRBV28 with TRBJ1-2; 8 bases are shared with TRBD1. J lost 5 bases, V lost 4 bases, and 6 bases had no gene match. Germline V gives CDR1 MDHEN, CDR2 SYDVKM. The CDR3 sequence is 14 residues long. CDR3 coding DNA: TGTGCCAGCAGTTCGACCGACAGGGGATATGGCTACACCTTC. Translating it yields CASSSTDRGYGYTF.

The rearrangement uses TRBV28 and TRBJ1-3; D might be TRBD1 (6 bases). In germline, CDR1 is MDHEN, CDR2 SYDVKM. The CDR3 spans 16 residues. Trimming removed 7 bases from V and 3 bases from J, with 19 bases in between. As DNA, the CDR3 is TGTGCCAGCACGAGTTCACAGGGCAAGAATGGAAACACCATATATTTT. Protein: CASTSSQGKNGNTIYF.

J is TRBJ1-2 and V is TRBV14; TRBD1 might be the D (5 bases). The germline CDR1 and CDR2 sequences are SGHDN and FVKESK. The CDR3 has 15 residues. Trimming shortened V by 1 base and J by 7 bases, and 16 bases separated the two germline ends. CDR3 nucleotide sequence: TGTGCCAGCAGCCAAGTAGCGGGGCCGCGGGGTGGCTACACCTTC. Amino acids: CASSQVAGPRGGYTF. Drawing the rest from reference TRBV14 and TRBJ1-2, the complete variable domain is EAGVTQFPSHSVIEKGQTVTLRCDPISGHDNLYWYRRVMGKEIKFLLHFVKESKQDESGMPNNRFLAERTGGTYSTLKVQPAELEDSGVYFCASSQVAGPRGGYTFGSGTRLTVV.

J is TRBJ1-2 and V is TRBV12-3 or TRBV12-4; 9 bases agree with TRBD1. The CDR3 extends over 12 amino acids. Germline trimming cut 6 bases from V and 8 bases from J; bases unmatched to any gene: 4. The CDR3 region is CASRRTGDGYTF. As DNA, the CDR3 is TGTGCCAGCAGACGGACAGGGGACGGCTACACCTTC.

The gene calls are TRBV29-1 and TRBJ2-3, with TRBD2 matching 7 bases. The CDR3 has 16 residues. V lost 1 base to trimming and J lost 2 bases; unmatched junction nucleotides: 9. Germline-derived CDR1 and CDR2 are SQVTM and ANQGSEA. The CDR3 DNA reads TGCAGCGTTGAAGGGGCTAGCGGCCGGCCCACAGATACGCAGTATTTT. It is translated as CSVEGASGRPTDTQYF.

The V gene is TRBV30, the J gene TRBJ2-5, with 8 bases that match TRBD1. The CDR3 has 15 residues. Trimming took 2 bases from V and 0 from J; bases not matched to a gene: 5. The germline V gene encodes CDR1 GTSNPN and CDR2 SVGIG (reference sequence). The CDR3 DNA reads TGTGCCTGGAGTTCATCCAGGGGGCACCAAGAGACCCAGTACTTC. Encoded protein: CAWSSSRGHQETQYF.

As DNA, the CDR3 is TGTGCCAGCAGAGCAACAGGGGTCCTCTACGAGCAGTACTTC. Translating gives CASRATGVLYEQYF. This chain joins TRBV6-6 and TRBJ2-7, with 7 bases lining up with TRBD1. The CDR3 extends over 14 amino acids. Germline V gene sequence: CDR1 MNHNY, CDR2 SVGAGI (reference sequence). Unmatched junction bases numbered 8, after V lost 6 bases and J lost 3 bases.

The chain links TRBV7-9 to TRBJ1-2; 7 bases are a match to TRBD1. V lost 1 base and J lost 4; bases outside the gene matches: 9. The V gene's germline CDR1 is SEHNR and CDR2 FQNEAQ (reference sequence). CDR3 size: 16 residues. CDR3 in amino acids: CASSLEARQGGYGYTF. The DNA for the CDR3 is TGTGCCAGCAGCTTAGAGGCCCGACAGGGTGGCTATGGCTACACCTTC.

A note on this clone: Distinct nucleotide sequences in the sample also encode this CDR3. The chain is built from TRBV9 and TRBJ1-5, with D perhaps TRBD1 (5 bases). V shed 2 bases and J shed 3 bases, with 9 bases lying between them. Germline lookup yields CDR1 SGDLS and CDR2 YYNGEE. This CDR3 is 14 amino acids long. The CDR3 region has the DNA TGTGCCAGCAGCGTCGGGGGATCCAATCAGCCCCAGCATTTT. Translated, it gives CASSVGGSNQPQHF.

The J gene is TRBJ2-1, the V gene TRBV18; 10 bases align to TRBD2. V shed 6 bases, J shed 1 base, and the junction held 15 bases outside the gene matches. CDR3 length: 19 amino acids. Germline V CDR1 and CDR2: KGHSH, LQKENI. The CDR3 reads CASSGGGLAGATSYNEQFF. CDR3 DNA: TGTGCCAGCTCGGGCGGGGGCCTAGCGGGGGCAACGTCCTACAATGAGCAGTTCTTC.

The chain combines TRBV3-1 (or the pseudogene TRBV3-2) with TRBJ1-4, with 9 bases lining up with TRBD1. J was trimmed by 2 bases and V by 3 bases; bases with no gene match: 4. CDR3 size: 16 residues. The germline gives CDR1 LGHDT, CDR2 YNNKEL (reference sequence). For the CDR3, the DNA is TGTGCCAGCAGCCAGGGACAGGGTTCCACTAATGAAAAACTGTTTTTT. Its translation is CASSQGQGSTNEKLFF.

The V and J genes are TRBV14 and TRBJ2-1; D not certain. The CDR3 is 16 residues long. Germline assignment: CDR1 SGHDN and CDR2 FVKESK. The germline V and J ends were trimmed by 3 bases and 0 bases, with 12 bases remaining between them. The CDR3 DNA follows: TGTGCCAGCAGCCATCGACTTGATCCCTCCTACAATGAGCAGTTCTTC. Amino acids: CASSHRLDPSYNEQFF.

The rearrangement uses TRBV19 and TRBJ1-6, with a possible D match to TRBD1 (5 bases). The length of the CDR3 is 16 residues. V shed 6 bases and J shed 4 bases, with 16 bases lying between them. Germline V lookup: CDR1 LNHDA, CDR2 SQIVND (reference sequence). The CDR3 sequence: CASRTTGFTYNSPLHF. The CDR3, as DNA: TGTGCCAGTAGGACCACAGGATTCACTTATAATTCACCCCTCCACTTT.

The chain combines TRBV10-2 with TRBJ2-5; a possible D gene is TRBD1 (6 bases). This CDR3 contains 14 residues. The V gene lost 6 bases and the J gene lost 0 bases, with 11 bases spanning the gap. Per germline, CDR1 WSHSY and CDR2 SAAADI. CDR3 amino acids: CASRSPGDQETQYF. The DNA of the CDR3 is TGCGCCAGCAGATCCCCAGGGGACCAAGAGACCCAGTACTTC.

This chain links TRBV30 with TRBJ2-7; 8 bases line up with TRBD1. The length of the CDR3 is 13 residues. Trimming removed 1 base from V and 7 bases from J; junction bases left unmatched: 6. The germline gives CDR1 GTSNPN, CDR2 SVGIG (reference sequence). CDR3 residues: CAWSEYRGREQYF. CDR3 coding DNA: TGTGCCTGGAGTGAATACAGGGGGAGAGAGCAGTACTTC. The full variable domain, with the rest looked up from reference TRBV30 and TRBJ2-7, is SQTIHQWPATLVQPVGSPLSLECTVEGTSNPNLYWYRQAAGRGLQLLFYSVGIGQISSEVPQNLSASRPQDRQFILSSKKLLLSDSGFYLCAWSEYRGREQYFGPGTRLTVT.

The chain links TRBV28 to TRBJ1-3, with D unclear. The CDR3 covers 15 residues. The V gene lost 7 bases and the J gene lost 1 base, with 14 bases spanning the gap. The V gene's germline CDR1 is MDHEN and CDR2 SYDVKM. The CDR3: CASTRGKSSGNTIYF. The CDR3 bases are TGTGCCAGCACCCGAGGCAAGAGTTCTGGAAACACCATATATTTT.